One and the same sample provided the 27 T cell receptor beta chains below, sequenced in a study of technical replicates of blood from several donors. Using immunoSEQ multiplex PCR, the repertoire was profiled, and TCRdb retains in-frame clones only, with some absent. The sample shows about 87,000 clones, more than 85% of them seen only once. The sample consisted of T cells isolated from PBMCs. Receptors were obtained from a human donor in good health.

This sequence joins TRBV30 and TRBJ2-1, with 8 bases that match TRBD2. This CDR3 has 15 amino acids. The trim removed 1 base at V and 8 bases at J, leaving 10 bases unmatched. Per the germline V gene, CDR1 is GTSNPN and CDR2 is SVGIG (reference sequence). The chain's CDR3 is CAWSAMASGFDEQFF. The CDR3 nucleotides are TGTGCCTGGAGTGCTATGGCTAGCGGGTTCGATGAGCAGTTCTTC.

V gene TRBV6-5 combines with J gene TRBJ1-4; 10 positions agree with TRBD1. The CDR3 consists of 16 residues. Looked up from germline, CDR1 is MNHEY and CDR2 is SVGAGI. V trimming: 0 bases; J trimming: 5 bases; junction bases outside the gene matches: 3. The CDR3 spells CASSYSGTGANEKLFF. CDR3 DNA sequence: TGTGCCAGCAGTTACTCGGGGACAGGGGCAAATGAAAAACTGTTTTTT.

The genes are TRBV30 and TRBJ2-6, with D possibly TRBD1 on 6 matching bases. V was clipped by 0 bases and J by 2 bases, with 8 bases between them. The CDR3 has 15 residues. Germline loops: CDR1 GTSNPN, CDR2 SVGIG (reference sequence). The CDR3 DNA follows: TGTGCCTGGAGTGTAGGGGGAACTGGGGCCAACGTCCTGACTTTC. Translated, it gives CAWSVGGTGANVLTF.

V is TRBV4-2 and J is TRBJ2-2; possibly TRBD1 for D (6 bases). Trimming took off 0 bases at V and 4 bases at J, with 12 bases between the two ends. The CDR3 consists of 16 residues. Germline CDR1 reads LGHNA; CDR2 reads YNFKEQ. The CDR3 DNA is TGTGCCAGCAGCCAAGATAACAGGGTTGCCACCGGGGAGCTGTTTTTT. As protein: CASSQDNRVATGELFF.

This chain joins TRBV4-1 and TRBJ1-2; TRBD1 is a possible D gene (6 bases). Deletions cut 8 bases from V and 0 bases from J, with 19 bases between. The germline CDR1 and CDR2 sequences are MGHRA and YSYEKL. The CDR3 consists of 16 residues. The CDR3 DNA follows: TGCGCCAGCTTTCAAGGGTTGACAGGCCCTAACTATGGCTACACCTTC. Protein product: CASFQGLTGPNYGYTF.

The CDR3 nucleotides are TGTGCCACCAGACGGGAGTACGAGCAGTACTTC. Encoded protein: CATRREYEQYF. The V call is TRBV2, the J call TRBJ2-7, with TRBD2 as a possible D gene (6 bases). CDR3 size: 11 residues. V was cut by 10 bases and J by 4 bases, with 11 bases left in between. Germline lookup yields CDR1 SNHLY and CDR2 FYNNEI. Combining the CDR3 with reference TRBV2 and TRBJ2-7 gives the whole variable domain EPEVTQTPSHQVTQMGQEVILRCVPISNHLYFYWYRQILGQKVEFLVSFYNNEISEKSEIFDDQFSVERPDGSNFTLKIRSTKLEDSAMYFCATRREYEQYFGPGTRLTVT.

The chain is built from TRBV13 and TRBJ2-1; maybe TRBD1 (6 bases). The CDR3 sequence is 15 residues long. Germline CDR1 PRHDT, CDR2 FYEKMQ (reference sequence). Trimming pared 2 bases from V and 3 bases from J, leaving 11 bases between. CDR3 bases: TGTGCCAGCAGCTTAATACAGGGCCTCTACAATGAGCAGTTCTTC. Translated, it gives CASSLIQGLYNEQFF.

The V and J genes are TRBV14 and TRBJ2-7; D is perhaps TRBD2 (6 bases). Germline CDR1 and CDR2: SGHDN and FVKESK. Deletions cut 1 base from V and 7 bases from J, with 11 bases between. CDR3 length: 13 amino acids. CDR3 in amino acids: CASSQGGRMEQYF. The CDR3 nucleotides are TGTGCCAGCAGCCAAGGGGGGAGGATGGAGCAGTACTTC.

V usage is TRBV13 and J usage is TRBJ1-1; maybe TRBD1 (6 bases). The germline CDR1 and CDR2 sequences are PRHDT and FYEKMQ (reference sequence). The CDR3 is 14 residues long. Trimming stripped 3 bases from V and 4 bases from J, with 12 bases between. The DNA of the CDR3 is TGTGCCAGCAGCTTGGGCGGGGGCCCCACTGAAGCTTTCTTT. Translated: CASSLGGGPTEAFF.

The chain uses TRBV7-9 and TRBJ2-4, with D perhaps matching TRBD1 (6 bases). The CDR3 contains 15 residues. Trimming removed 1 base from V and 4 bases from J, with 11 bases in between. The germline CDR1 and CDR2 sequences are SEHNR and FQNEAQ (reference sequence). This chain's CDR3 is CASSLEGEPKNIQYF. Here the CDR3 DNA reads TGTGCCAGCAGCTTAGAGGGGGAGCCAAAAAACATTCAGTACTTC.

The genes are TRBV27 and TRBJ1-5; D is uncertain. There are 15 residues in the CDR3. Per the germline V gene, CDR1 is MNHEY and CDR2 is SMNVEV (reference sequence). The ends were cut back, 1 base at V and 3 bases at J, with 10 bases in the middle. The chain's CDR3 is CASSLWSGDNQPQHF. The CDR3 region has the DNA TGTGCCAGCAGTTTATGGAGCGGGGACAATCAGCCCCAGCATTTT.

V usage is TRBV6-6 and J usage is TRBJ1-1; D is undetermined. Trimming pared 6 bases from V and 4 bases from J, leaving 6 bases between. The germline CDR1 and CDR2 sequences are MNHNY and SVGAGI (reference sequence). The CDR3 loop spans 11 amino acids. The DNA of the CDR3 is TGTGCCAGCAGCCCTAGCACTGAAGCTTTCTTT. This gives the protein CASSPSTEAFF.

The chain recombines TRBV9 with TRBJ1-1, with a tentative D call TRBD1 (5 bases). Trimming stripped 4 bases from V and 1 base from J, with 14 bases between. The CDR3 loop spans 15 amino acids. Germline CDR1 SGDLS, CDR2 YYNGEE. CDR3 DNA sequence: TGTGCCAGCAGCTCCGGGGGATCAGGGAACACTGAAGCTTTCTTT. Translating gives CASSSGGSGNTEAFF.

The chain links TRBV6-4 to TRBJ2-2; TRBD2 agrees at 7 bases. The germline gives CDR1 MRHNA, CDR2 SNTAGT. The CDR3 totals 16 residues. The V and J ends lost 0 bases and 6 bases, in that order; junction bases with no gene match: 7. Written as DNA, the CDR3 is TGTGCCAGCAGTGACTCTTTTGGTCGGGGGGCCGGGGAGCTGTTTTTT. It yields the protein CASSDSFGRGAGELFF.

CDR3 protein: CSVEGTSESPWTQYF. CDR3 coding DNA: TGCAGCGTTGAGGGGACTAGCGAATCTCCTTGGACCCAGTACTTC. V gene TRBV29-1 combines with J gene TRBJ2-5, with 10 bases lining up with TRBD2. This CDR3 region has 15 residues. The V and J ends lost 3 bases and 7 bases, in that order; junction bases with no gene match: 11. The germline V gene has CDR1 SQVTM and CDR2 ANQGSEA.

CDR3: CASSYSSRGMGTEAFF. The CDR3 DNA follows: TGTGCCAGCAGTTACTCGAGTCGGGGTATGGGCACTGAAGCTTTCTTT. The chain uses TRBV6-5 and TRBJ1-1; D not certain. The CDR3 covers 16 residues. Between the trimmed V and J ends, which lost 0 bases and 4 bases, there was a span of 15 bases. Germline-derived CDR1 and CDR2 are MNHEY and SVGAGI.

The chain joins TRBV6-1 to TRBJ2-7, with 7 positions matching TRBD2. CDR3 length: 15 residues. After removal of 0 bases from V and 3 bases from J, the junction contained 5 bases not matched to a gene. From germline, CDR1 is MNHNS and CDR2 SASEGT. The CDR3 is CASSEAAGGSYEQYF. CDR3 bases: TGTGCCAGCAGTGAAGCAGCCGGGGGGAGCTACGAGCAGTACTTC.

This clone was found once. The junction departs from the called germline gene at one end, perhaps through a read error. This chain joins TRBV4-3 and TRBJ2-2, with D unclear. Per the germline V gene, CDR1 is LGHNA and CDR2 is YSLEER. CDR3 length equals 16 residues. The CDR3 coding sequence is TGCGCCAGCAGCCTACTCACCCACCCGAATACCGGGGAGCTGTTTTTT. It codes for CASSLLTHPNTGELFF.

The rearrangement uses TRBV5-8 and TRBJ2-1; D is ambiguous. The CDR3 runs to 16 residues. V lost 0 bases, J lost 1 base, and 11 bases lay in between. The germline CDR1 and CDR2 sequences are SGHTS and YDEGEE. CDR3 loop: CASSLVVRSSYNEQFF. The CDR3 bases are TGTGCCAGCAGCTTGGTTGTACGTAGTTCCTACAATGAGCAGTTCTTC.

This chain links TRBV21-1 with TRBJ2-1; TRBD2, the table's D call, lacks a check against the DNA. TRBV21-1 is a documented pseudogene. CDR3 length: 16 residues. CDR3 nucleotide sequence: TGTGCCAGCAGCAAAACACCGGGACTAGCGGGACATGAGCAGTTCTTC. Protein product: CASSKTPGLAGHEQFF.

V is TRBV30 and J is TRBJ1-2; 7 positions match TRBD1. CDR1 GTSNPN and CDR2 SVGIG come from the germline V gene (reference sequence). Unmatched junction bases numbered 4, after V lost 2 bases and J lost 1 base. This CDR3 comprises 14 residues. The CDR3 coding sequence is TGTGCCTGGAGTAACAGGGGATTTAACTATGGCTACACCTTC. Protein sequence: CAWSNRGFNYGYTF.

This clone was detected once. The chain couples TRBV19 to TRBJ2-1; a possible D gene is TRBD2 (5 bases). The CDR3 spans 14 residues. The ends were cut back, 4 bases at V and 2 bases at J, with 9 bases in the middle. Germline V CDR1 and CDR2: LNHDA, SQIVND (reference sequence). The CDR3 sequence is CASSTGKPYNEQFF. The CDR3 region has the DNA TGTGCCAGTAGTACGGGGAAGCCCTACAATGAGCAGTTCTTC.

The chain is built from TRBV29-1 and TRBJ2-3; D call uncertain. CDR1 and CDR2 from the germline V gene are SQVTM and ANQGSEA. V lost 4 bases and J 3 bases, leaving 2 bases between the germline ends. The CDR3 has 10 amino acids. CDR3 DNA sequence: TGCAGCGTTGTAACAGATACGCAGTATTTT. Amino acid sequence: CSVVTDTQYF.

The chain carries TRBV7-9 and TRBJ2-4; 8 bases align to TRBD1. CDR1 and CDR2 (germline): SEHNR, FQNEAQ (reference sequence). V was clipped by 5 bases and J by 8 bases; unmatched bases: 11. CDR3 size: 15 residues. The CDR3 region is CASSLGAGGRDIQYF. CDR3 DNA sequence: TGTGCCAGCAGCCTCGGGGCAGGGGGCAGGGACATTCAGTACTTC.

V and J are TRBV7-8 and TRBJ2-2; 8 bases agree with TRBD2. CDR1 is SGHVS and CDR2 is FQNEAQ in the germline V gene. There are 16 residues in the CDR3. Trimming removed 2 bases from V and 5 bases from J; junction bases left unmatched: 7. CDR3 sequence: CASSLRAGERTGELFF. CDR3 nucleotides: TGTGCCAGCAGCTTAAGAGCGGGAGAGAGAACCGGGGAGCTGTTTTTT.

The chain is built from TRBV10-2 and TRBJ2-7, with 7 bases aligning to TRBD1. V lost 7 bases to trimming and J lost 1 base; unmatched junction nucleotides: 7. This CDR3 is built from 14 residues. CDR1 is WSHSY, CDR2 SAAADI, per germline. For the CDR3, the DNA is TGCGCCAGCACTACTCGACAGGGTTCCTACGAGCAGTACTTC. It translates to CASTTRQGSYEQYF.

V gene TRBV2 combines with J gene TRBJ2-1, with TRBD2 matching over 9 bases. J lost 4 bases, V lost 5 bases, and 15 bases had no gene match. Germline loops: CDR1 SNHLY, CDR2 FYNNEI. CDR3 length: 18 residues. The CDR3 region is CASSRLAATGTPYNEQFF. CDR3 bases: TGTGCCAGCAGTCGACTAGCGGCCACGGGAACCCCATACAATGAGCAGTTCTTC.